The 2 T cell receptor beta chains below all came from one sample that was sequenced in a study of PD-L1 blockade in urothelial cancer. The table came from immunoSEQ multiplex PCR; TCRdb's copy has only in-frame clones and leaves some out. The table records under 70,000 clones, approximately 75% of them present only once. Sample time point: pretreatment peripheral blood. The material was PBMCs, obtained around atezolizumab (anti-PD-L1) treatment. All receptors derive from a man between 65 and 85 years old with urothelial cancer.

The rearrangement joins TRBV28 to TRBJ1-1, with 7 bases that match TRBD1. The trim removed 6 bases at V and 5 bases at J, leaving 9 bases unmatched. There are 14 residues in the CDR3. From germline, CDR1 is MDHEN and CDR2 SYDVKM. The CDR3 region is CASRTRGPRTEAFF. CDR3 bases: TGTGCCAGCAGGACTAGGGGGCCTAGGACTGAAGCTTTCTTT.

This clone has just a few counts. The rearrangement joins TRBV11-2 to TRBJ2-5; TRBD2 might be the D (6 bases). The CDR3 runs 15 residues. Germline-derived CDR1 and CDR2 are SGHAT and FQNNGV. With 2 bases removed from V and 0 bases from J, the gap between germline ends came to 10 bases. The CDR3 region is CASSLFLANQETQYF. In nucleotides, the CDR3 is TGTGCCAGCAGCTTATTCCTAGCGAACCAAGAGACCCAGTACTTC.